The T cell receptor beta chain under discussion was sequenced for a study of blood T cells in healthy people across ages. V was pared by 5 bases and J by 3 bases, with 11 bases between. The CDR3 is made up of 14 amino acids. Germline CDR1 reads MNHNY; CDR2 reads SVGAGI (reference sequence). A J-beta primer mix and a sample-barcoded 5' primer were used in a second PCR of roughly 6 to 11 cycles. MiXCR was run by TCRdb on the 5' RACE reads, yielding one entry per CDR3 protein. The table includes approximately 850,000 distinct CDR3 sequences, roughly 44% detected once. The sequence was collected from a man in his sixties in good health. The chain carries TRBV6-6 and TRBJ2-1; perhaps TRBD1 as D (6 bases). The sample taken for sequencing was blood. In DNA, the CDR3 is TGTGCCAGCAGTACCCAGGGGTACTACAATGAGCAGTTCTTC. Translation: CASSTQGYYNEQFF.